These 25 T cell receptor beta chains were sequenced from one sample in a study of blood T cell repertoires in COVID-19. Assay: immunoSEQ multiplex PCR; the TCRdb copy retains only in-frame clones and omits some. Here the sample spans roughly 150,000 clones, roughly 80% being singletons. Sample: peripheral blood. The receptors were sampled from a woman older than 75 with acute or convalescent COVID-19.

The J gene is TRBJ1-1, the V gene TRBV14; D gene uncertain. There are 14 residues in the CDR3. Looked up from germline, CDR1 is SGHDN and CDR2 is FVKESK. V shed 7 bases and J shed 1 base, with 13 bases lying between them. Here the CDR3 reads CASKLGSTNTEAFF. DNA for the CDR3: TGTGCCAGCAAGTTAGGGAGTACGAACACTGAAGCTTTCTTT.

V usage is TRBV28 and J usage is TRBJ2-6; D unresolved. Germline V gene sequence: CDR1 MDHEN, CDR2 SYDVKM. With 4 bases removed from V and 6 bases from J, the gap between germline ends came to 7 bases. The CDR3 loop spans 13 amino acids. CDR3 DNA sequence: TGTGCCAGCAGTTCCTCTCCGGCCAACGTCCTGACTTTC. Translated, it gives CASSSSPANVLTF.

In this sample, this clone turned up once. This chain connects TRBV19 to TRBJ2-3, with 8 bases aligning to TRBD1. V lost 4 bases, J lost 4 bases, and 4 bases stayed unmatched. Germline V gene lookup returns CDR1 LNHDA and CDR2 SQIVND (reference sequence). The CDR3 spans 14 residues. CDR3 in DNA: TGTGCCAGTAGTACAGGGGGCCTCGCAGATACGCAGTATTTT. Protein sequence: CASSTGGLADTQYF.

This chain links TRBV19 with TRBJ2-5; 13 bases align to TRBD2. Germline CDR1 reads LNHDA; CDR2 reads SQIVND (reference sequence). This CDR3 is built from 18 residues. The trim removed 6 bases at V and 4 bases at J, leaving 14 bases unmatched. This CDR3 reads CASSRRASGLAGPETQYF. The CDR3 nucleotides read TGTGCCAGTAGCAGAAGGGCCTCGGGACTAGCGGGGCCAGAGACCCAGTACTTC.

The chain links TRBV9 to TRBJ2-1; unclear D gene. Trimming took 3 bases from V and 6 from J, leaving 16 bases between them. Germline loops: CDR1 SGDLS, CDR2 YYNGEE. There are 15 residues in the CDR3. The CDR3 protein is CASSGLGKRRNEQFF. In DNA, the CDR3 is TGTGCCAGCAGCGGCCTCGGTAAGCGCCGCAATGAGCAGTTCTTC.

J is TRBJ1-2 and V is TRBV2; 10 bases map to TRBD1. The CDR3 consists of 14 residues. Losses at the gene ends were 6 bases for V and 7 bases for J; bases not matched to a gene: 8. CDR1 is SNHLY and CDR2 is FYNNEI in the germline V gene. The DNA of the CDR3 is TGTGCCAGCAGAGACCTACGGACAGGGGGTGGCTACACCTTC. It codes for CASRDLRTGGGYTF.

The sample holds many counts of this clone. This chain uses TRBV28 with TRBJ1-1; TRBD1 aligns across 7 bases. The length of the CDR3 is 19 residues. Germline assignment: CDR1 MDHEN and CDR2 SYDVKM. V dropped 1 base and J dropped 3; count of bases not matched to a gene: 17. CDR3 nucleotide sequence: TGTGCCAGCAGTTTATTCCTGGACAGGCAGGGGGAGTTGGACACTGAAGCTTTCTTT. Translated, it gives CASSLFLDRQGELDTEAFF.

The chain combines TRBV19 with TRBJ2-6; 10 bases are a match to TRBD1. Germline values: CDR1 LNHDA, CDR2 SQIVND (reference sequence). The V segment lost 7 bases and the J segment 1 base; nucleotides outside the gene matches: 16. This CDR3 comprises 20 residues. The CDR3 DNA is TGTGCCAGTACCCCCTCCGGGGGGGACAGGGGTGGATCTGGGGCCAACGTCCTGACTTTC. As protein: CASTPSGGDRGGSGANVLTF. Variable domain in full (rest from reference TRBV19 and TRBJ2-6): DGGITQSPKYLFRKEGQNVTLSCEQNLNHDAMYWYRQDPGQGLRLIYYSQIVNDFQKGDIAEGYSVSREKKESFPLTVTSAQKNPTAFYLCASTPSGGDRGGSGANVLTFGAGSRLTVL.

This chain links TRBV28 with TRBJ1-4; possibly TRBD1 for D (5 bases). Trimming stripped 8 bases from V and 10 bases from J, with 11 bases between. The length of the CDR3 is 11 residues. The V gene's germline CDR1 is MDHEN and CDR2 SYDVKM. The CDR3 loop is CASRGVVKLFF. The DNA of the CDR3 is TGTGCCAGCCGGGGGGTGGTAAAACTGTTTTTT.

V gene TRBV5-6 combines with J gene TRBJ1-5, with 8 bases aligning to TRBD1. Germline V gene data show CDR1 as SGHDT and CDR2 as YYEEEE. The ends lost 4 bases at V and 6 bases at J; junction bases unmatched: 12. CDR3 length equals 16 residues. The CDR3 sequence is CASSPWTGRTGQPQHF. The CDR3 DNA reads as TGTGCCAGCAGCCCCTGGACAGGGCGAACCGGTCAGCCCCAGCATTTT.

The chain carries TRBV30 and TRBJ1-4; maybe TRBD1 (5 bases). The germline V gene encodes CDR1 GTSNPN and CDR2 SVGIG (reference sequence). This CDR3 spans 15 amino acids. V lost 2 bases, J lost 4 bases, and 14 bases lay in between. CDR3 protein: CAWSQTAKGNEKLFF. In DNA, the CDR3 is TGTGCCTGGAGTCAGACAGCCAAGGGTAATGAAAAACTGTTTTTT.

V and J are TRBV18 and TRBJ1-6; D remains unclear. In germline, CDR1 is KGHSH, CDR2 LQKENI. There are 15 residues in the CDR3. V gave up 2 bases and J gave up 7 bases, with 12 bases separating them. The CDR3 DNA reads TGTGCCAGCTCACCATGGGAGGGCAGAAATTCACCCCTCCACTTT. This gives the protein CASSPWEGRNSPLHF.

The gene calls are TRBV2 and TRBJ1-6; no clear D. V was shortened by 6 bases and J by 0 bases, with 12 bases between the two germline ends. The length of the CDR3 is 16 residues. Germline V gene sequence: CDR1 SNHLY, CDR2 FYNNEI. CDR3: CASRSDGSSYNSPLHF. CDR3 sequence (DNA): TGTGCCAGCAGGAGCGATGGGAGCTCCTATAATTCACCCCTCCACTTT.

This chain links TRBV7-2 with TRBJ2-5; maybe TRBD1 (6 bases). Germline assignment: CDR1 SGHTA and CDR2 FQGNSA. Trimming removed 1 base from V and 7 bases from J, with 16 bases in between. The CDR3 covers 15 residues. Here the CDR3 reads CASSLGVTGIGTQYF. The CDR3 DNA is TGTGCCAGCAGCTTAGGAGTAACAGGGATCGGGACCCAGTACTTC.

The chain uses TRBV3-1 (or the pseudogene TRBV3-2) and TRBJ1-6; 10 bases agree with TRBD1. Germline values: CDR1 LGHDT, CDR2 YNNKEL (reference sequence). The CDR3 totals 13 residues. Trimming took 6 bases from V and 10 from J; bases not matched to a gene: 3. The CDR3 DNA reads TGTGCCAGCAGGGGGACAGGGGACTCACCCCTCCACTTT. As protein: CASRGTGDSPLHF.

The table lists this clone with a few counts. The chain is built from TRBV6-2 or TRBV6-3 and TRBJ2-3; possible D gene TRBD1, 6 bases. V shed 4 bases and J shed 8 bases, with 10 bases lying between them. The V gene's germline CDR1 is MNHEY and CDR2 SVGEGT. The CDR3 has 12 residues. The CDR3 DNA sequence: TGTGCCAGCAGTTTCCCAGGGGTTACGCAGTATTTT. It encodes CASSFPGVTQYF.

CDR3 sequence reads: CASSSSGNTGELFF. CDR3 nucleotide sequence: TGTGCCAGCAGTTCGAGCGGGAACACCGGGGAGCTGTTTTTT. The chain joins TRBV28 to TRBJ2-2, with D maybe TRBD2 (5 bases). This CDR3 contains 14 residues. With 4 bases removed from V and 1 base from J, the gap between germline ends came to 7 bases. Germline V gene sequence: CDR1 MDHEN, CDR2 SYDVKM. Full variable domain (outside the CDR3, taken from reference TRBV28 and TRBJ2-2): DVKVTQSSRYLVKRTGEKVFLECVQDMDHENMFWYRQDPGLGLRLIYFSYDVKMKEKGDIPEGYSVSREKKERFSLILESASTNQTSMYLCASSSSGNTGELFFGEGSRLTVL.

The rearrangement joins TRBV6-1 to TRBJ2-7, with TRBD2 identical over 9 bases. The CDR3 is 14 residues long. The germline gives CDR1 MNHNS, CDR2 SASEGT. V was clipped by 3 bases and J by 4 bases; unmatched bases: 4. The DNA for the CDR3 is TGTGCCAGCAGTGATATAGCGGGAGAGTACGAGCAGTACTTC. It is translated as CASSDIAGEYEQYF.

The chain uses TRBV11-2 and TRBJ1-6, with TRBD1 matching over 8 bases. CDR1 SGHAT and CDR2 FQNNGV come from the germline V gene. The trim removed 5 bases at V and 0 bases at J, leaving 9 bases unmatched. This CDR3 is 18 amino acids long. The CDR3 is CASSIDRGHPSYNSPLHF. CDR3 DNA sequence: TGTGCCAGCAGCATCGACAGGGGACATCCCTCCTATAATTCACCCCTCCACTTT.

This clone was seen a single time. This chain links TRBV5-6 with TRBJ2-2; 8 nucleotides line up with TRBD1. The trim removed 5 bases at V and 9 bases at J, leaving 6 bases unmatched. The CDR3 length is 13 residues. Per germline, CDR1 SGHDT and CDR2 YYEEEE. As DNA, the CDR3 is TGTGCCAGCAGTCGAACAGGGGGTTGGGAGCTGTTTTTT. This codes for CASSRTGGWELFF.

The chain joins TRBV4-2 to TRBJ2-4, with 8 bases lining up with TRBD2. CDR1 is LGHNA and CDR2 is YNFKEQ in the germline V gene. This CDR3 is 13 amino acids long. After removal of 2 bases from V and 9 bases from J, the junction contained 3 bases not matched to a gene. The CDR3 DNA sequence: TGTGCCAGCAGCCAAACTAGCGGCGGCATTCAGTACTTC. Amino acids: CASSQTSGGIQYF.

This chain joins TRBV3-1 (or the pseudogene TRBV3-2) and TRBJ1-4; no firm D call. The CDR3 loop spans 15 amino acids. V was shortened by 3 bases and J by 6 bases, with 14 bases between the two germline ends. Per germline, CDR1 LGHDT and CDR2 YNNKEL (reference sequence). The CDR3 DNA reads TGTGCCAGCAGCCAGAGGCGGGTTATAGATGAAAAACTGTTTTTT. The encoded protein is CASSQRRVIDEKLFF.

V gene TRBV29-1 combines with J gene TRBJ2-7; 11 bases line up with TRBD1. Germline trimming cut 7 bases from V and 6 bases from J; bases unmatched to any gene: 5. This CDR3 comprises 12 residues. Germline-derived CDR1 and CDR2 are SQVTM and ANQGSEA. The CDR3 bases are TGCAGCGGCGGGACAGGGGGGTCCGAGCAGTACTTC. Protein: CSGGTGGSEQYF.

This sequence joins TRBV7-2 and TRBJ2-7; no definite D call. Germline V gene data show CDR1 as SGHTA and CDR2 as FQGNSA. This CDR3 spans 13 amino acids. The V gene lost 5 bases and the J gene lost 0 bases, with 8 bases spanning the gap. CDR3 sequence reads: CASSESISYEQYF. CDR3 nucleotide sequence: TGTGCCAGCAGCGAGTCTATCTCCTACGAGCAGTACTTC.

The chain couples TRBV7-2 to TRBJ2-3; TRBD1 agrees at 12 bases. Germline trimming cut 2 bases from V and 5 bases from J; bases unmatched to any gene: 5. CDR3 length: 16 residues. The germline V gene encodes CDR1 SGHTA and CDR2 FQGNSA. The CDR3 coding sequence is TGTGCCAGCAGCTTAATGGGACAGGGGGCAGGAGATACGCAGTATTTT. It encodes CASSLMGQGAGDTQYF.